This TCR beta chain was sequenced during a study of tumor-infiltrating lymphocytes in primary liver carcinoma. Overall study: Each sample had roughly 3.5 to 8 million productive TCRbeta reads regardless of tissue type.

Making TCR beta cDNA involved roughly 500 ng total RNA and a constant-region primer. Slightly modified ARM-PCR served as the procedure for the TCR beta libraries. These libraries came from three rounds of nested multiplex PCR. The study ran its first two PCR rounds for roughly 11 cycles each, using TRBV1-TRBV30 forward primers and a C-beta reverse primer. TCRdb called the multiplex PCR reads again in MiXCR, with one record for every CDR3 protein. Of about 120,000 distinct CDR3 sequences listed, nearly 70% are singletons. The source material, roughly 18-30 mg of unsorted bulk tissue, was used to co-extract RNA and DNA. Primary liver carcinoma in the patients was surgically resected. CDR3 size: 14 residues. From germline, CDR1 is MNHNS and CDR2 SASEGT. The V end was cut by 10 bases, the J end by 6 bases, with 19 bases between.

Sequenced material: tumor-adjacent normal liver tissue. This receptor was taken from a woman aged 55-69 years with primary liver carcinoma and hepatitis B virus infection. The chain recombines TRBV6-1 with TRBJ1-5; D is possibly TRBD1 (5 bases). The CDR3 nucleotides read TGTGCCAATAGGGGAAGGGGACGCAGTCAGCCCCAGCATTTT. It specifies CANRGRGRSQPQHF.